These T cell receptor beta chains were read from a single sample in a study of cytomegalovirus exposure and HLA in healthy donors. Data came from immunoSEQ multiplex PCR; TCRdb stores just in-frame clones and leaves some out. The data contain around 72,000 clones, 66% of them singletons. Sequencing was performed on PBMCs. These TCRs come from a man aged 35 to 55 in good health and CMV-seropositive. The CDR3 runs from the conserved cysteine through the conserved F or W. The D gene is left open where the match is weak. The listing skips clone size in some rows; elsewhere it reads once, few, many or a size class.

TRBJ1-4	-	-	TRBV5-5	TGTGCCAGCAGCTCATACACAACTAATGAAAAACTGTTTTTT	CASSSYTTNEKLFF
TRBJ2-1	few	-	TRBV7-9	TGTGCCAGCAGCTTAGCGGGGGGAAATGAGCAGTTCTTC	CASSLAGGNEQFF
TRBJ1-1	few	TRBD1	TRBV6-7	TGTGCCAGCTATACAGGGGGGGGGAACACTGAAGCTTTCTTT	CASYTGGGNTEAFF
TRBJ1-5	few	-	TRBV2	TGTGCCAGCAGTGAATGGGGGAGGAATCAGCCCCAGCATTTT	CASSEWGRNQPQHF
TRBJ2-6	-	-	TRBV19	TGTGCCAGTAGTATCCCCAGGGCCCTAAGCTCTGGGGCCAACGTCCTGACTTTC	CASSIPRALSSGANVLTF
TRBJ2-2	-	TRBD1	TRBV7-2	TGTGCCAGCACCTCGGGACAGGGGGCCGGCGGGGAGCTGTTTTTT	CASTSGQGAGGELFF
TRBJ2-3	-	TRBD1	TRBV5-1	TGCGCCAGCAGCTTGTTACAGGGGAACACAGATACGCAGTATTTT	CASSLLQGNTDTQYF
TRBJ1-4	-	TRBD1	TRBV9	TGTGCCAGCAGCGTAGGGATTAGGACAGGGGATGACGAAAAACTGTTTTTT	CASSVGIRTGDDEKLFF
TRBJ1-4	-	TRBD1	TRBV9	TGTGCCAGCAGCGCTGACAGGGGAGACGAAAAACTGTTTTTT	CASSADRGDEKLFF
TRBJ1-2	-	TRBD1	TRBV10-3	TGTGCCATCAGTGTAGAAGGGGGCAGTGAGTGCTACACCTTC	CAISVEGGSECYTF
TRBJ1-1	-	-	TRBV29-1	TGCAGCGTTGATGGGGGGGGCGGGGGCACTGAAGCTTTCTTT	CSVDGGGGGTEAFF
TRBJ2-3	-	TRBD2	TRBV6-5	TGTGCCAGCGGGGGGGACCTCACAGATACGCAGTATTTT	CASGGDLTDTQYF
TRBJ2-7	-	-	TRBV6-5	TGTGCCAGCAGTTACTCCGGACGGGGAACCTACGAGCAGTACTTC	CASSYSGRGTYEQYF
TRBJ2-1	-	TRBD1	TRBV7-2	TGTGCCAGCACCACCTCGGGACAGGTCTACAATGAGCAGTTCTTC	CASTTSGQVYNEQFF
TRBJ2-7	-	TRBD2	TRBV2	TGTGCCAGCAGTGCTAGCGGGGGGGCCTACGAGCAGTACTTC	CASSASGGAYEQYF
TRBJ1-1	few	TRBD1	TRBV28	TGTGCCAGCAGTAACAGGGGGGGAAACACTGAAGCTTTCTTT	CASSNRGGNTEAFF